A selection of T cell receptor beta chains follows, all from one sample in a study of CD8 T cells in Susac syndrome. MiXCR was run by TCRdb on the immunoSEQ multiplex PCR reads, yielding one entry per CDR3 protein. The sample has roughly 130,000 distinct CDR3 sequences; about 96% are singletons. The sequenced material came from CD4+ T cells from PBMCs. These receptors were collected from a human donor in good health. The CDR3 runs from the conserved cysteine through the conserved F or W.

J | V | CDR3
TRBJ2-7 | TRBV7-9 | CASSSGTPGAGEQYF
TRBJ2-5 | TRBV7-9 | CASSPQRAQETQYF
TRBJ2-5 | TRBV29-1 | CSAEGGVQETQYF
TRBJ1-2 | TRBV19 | CASSIDRSVRVGGYTF
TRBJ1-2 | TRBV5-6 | CASSSNRVGYTF
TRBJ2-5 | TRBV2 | CASSEGGGSRVTTQYF
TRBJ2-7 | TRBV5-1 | CASSATSGRAYEQYF
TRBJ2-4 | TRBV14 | CASSQARSLQYF
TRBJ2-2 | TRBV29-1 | CSVSGGSSGGSGELFF
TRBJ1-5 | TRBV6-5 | CASRMTGNQPQHF
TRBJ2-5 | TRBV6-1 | CASSVGNQETQYF
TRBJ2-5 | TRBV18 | CASSPRGVETQYF
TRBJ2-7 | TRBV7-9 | CASSLTKSYEQYF
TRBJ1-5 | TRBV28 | CASSIGEGAQHF
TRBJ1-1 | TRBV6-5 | CASSSRGTEAFF
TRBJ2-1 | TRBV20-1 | CSASVSGTNNEQFF
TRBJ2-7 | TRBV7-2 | CASSLMGRSSYEQYF
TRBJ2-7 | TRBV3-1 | CASSPRHGPYEQYF
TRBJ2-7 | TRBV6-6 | CASRLFRAYEQYF
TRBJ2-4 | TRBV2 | CASSEKGAGKNIQYF
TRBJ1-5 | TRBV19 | CASSSGGQPQHF
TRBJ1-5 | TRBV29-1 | CSVGDNQPQHF
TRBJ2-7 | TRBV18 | CASSPLDNSYEQYF